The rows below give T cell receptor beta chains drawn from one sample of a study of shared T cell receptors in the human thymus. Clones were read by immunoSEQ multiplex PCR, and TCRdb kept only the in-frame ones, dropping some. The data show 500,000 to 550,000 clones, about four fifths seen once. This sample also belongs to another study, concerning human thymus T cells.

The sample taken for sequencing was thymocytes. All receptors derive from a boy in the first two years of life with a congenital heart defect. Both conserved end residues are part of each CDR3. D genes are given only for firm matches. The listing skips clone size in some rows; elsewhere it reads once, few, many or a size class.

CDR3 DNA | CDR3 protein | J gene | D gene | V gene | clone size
TGTGCCAGCGGGCCGGGACACCCATTCTATCAGCCCCAGCATTTT | CASGPGHPFYQPQHF | TRBJ1-5 | NA | TRBV28 | NA
TGCGCCAGCAGCCAGCTCGCTAGCGGGAGGTCCTACGAGCAGTACTTC | CASSQLASGRSYEQYF | TRBJ2-7 | TRBD2 | TRBV4-3 | NA
TGCGCCAGCAGCCCCACACCGACCGGGAGGGAGGGCACAGATACGCAGTATTTT | CASSPTPTGREGTDTQYF | TRBJ2-3 | TRBD2 | TRBV4-3 | NA
TGTGCCAGCAGCTCCCGGGACTGGCAAGAGACCCAGTACTTC | CASSSRDWQETQYF | TRBJ2-5 | NA | TRBV4-2 | NA
TGTGCCAGCACCACGGGGACAGGCGTCTCGGGAGGGGCCAACGTCCTGACTTTC | CASTTGTGVSGGANVLTF | TRBJ2-6 | TRBD1 | TRBV27 | NA
TGCAGCGTGGGGGGACAGGGTTACGAGCAGTACTTC | CSVGGQGYEQYF | TRBJ2-7 | TRBD1 | TRBV29-1 | NA
TGCGCCAGCAGCCAAGTGGGACTAGCGGGGGAGGGCACCTACGAGCAGTACTTC | CASSQVGLAGEGTYEQYF | TRBJ2-7 | TRBD2 | TRBV4-1 | NA
TGTGCCAGTAGGTGGGCCCCTAGCGGCAACAATGAGCAGTTCTTC | CASRWAPSGNNEQFF | TRBJ2-1 | TRBD2 | TRBV19 | once
TGCGCCAGCAGCCAAGTGAACAGGGCAACCTACGAGCAGTACTTC | CASSQVNRATYEQYF | TRBJ2-7 | NA | TRBV4-1 | NA
TGTGCCAGCAGCCAATTGTCTCGGTCCCGCCCTTTATCCTACGAGCAGTACTTC | CASSQLSRSRPLSYEQYF | TRBJ2-7 | NA | TRBV4-2 | NA
TGTGCCATCAGTGAAAAGGTAATAGCGGGAGACCCTTACTCCTACGAGCAGTACTTC | CAISEKVIAGDPYSYEQYF | TRBJ2-7 | TRBD2 | TRBV10-3 | NA
TGCGCCAGCAGCCAAGGGAGGGGAGGGGCAACTAATGAAAAACTGTTTTTT | CASSQGRGGATNEKLFF | TRBJ1-4 | NA | TRBV4-1 | NA
TGTGCCAGTAGTACCGGGAAAGCCATAGATACGCAGTATTTT | CASSTGKAIDTQYF | TRBJ2-3 | NA | TRBV19 | NA
TGTGCCAGCAGCTCGACTAGCGGGGCGAAACATGCCAGCTCCTACAATGAGCAGTTCTTC | CASSSTSGAKHASSYNEQFF | TRBJ2-1 | TRBD2 | TRBV7-6 | NA
TGTGCCAGCAGCCGGACAGGGGGAGATGGCTACACCTTC | CASSRTGGDGYTF | TRBJ1-2 | TRBD1 | TRBV7-9 | NA
TGTGCCAGCAGCCGAACTAGCGGGGCCCCTCACGAGCAGTACTTC | CASSRTSGAPHEQYF | TRBJ2-7 | TRBD2 | TRBV7-2 | NA
TGCAGCGTTTCCTCTCTCTTGGGGCAGGGGGGCGGGAATGAGCAGTTCTTC | CSVSSLLGQGGGNEQFF | TRBJ2-1 | NA | TRBV29-1 | NA
TGTGCCAGCAGTTTTCGGAGGGACGGAAAACTGTTTTTT | CASSFRRDGKLFF | TRBJ1-4 | NA | TRBV28 | NA
TGTGCCAGTAGTCGGGTACGGGGGGGGAATCAGCCCCAGCATTTT | CASSRVRGGNQPQHF | TRBJ1-5 | NA | TRBV19 | few
TGCGCCAGCAGCCAAGGACGCAGGGGGAATGAAAAACTGTTTTTT | CASSQGRRGNEKLFF | TRBJ1-4 | TRBD1 | TRBV4-1 | NA
TGCGCCAGCAGCTTGAAGGGGTCGACTAATGAAAAACTGTTTTTT | CASSLKGSTNEKLFF | TRBJ1-4 | NA | TRBV5-1 | NA
TGTGCCAGCAGCGTAGGTGGACTACAGGGGGCGAACACTGAAGCTTTCTTT | CASSVGGLQGANTEAFF | TRBJ1-1 | TRBD1 | TRBV9 | NA
TGCGCCAGCAGCCCCGGACTAGGAAATGACAATGAGCAGTTCTTC | CASSPGLGNDNEQFF | TRBJ2-1 | TRBD2 | TRBV4-3 | few
TGCAGCGTCGCTCCGGGACAGGGGGCCCCGAACACTGAAGCTTTCTTT | CSVAPGQGAPNTEAFF | TRBJ1-1 | TRBD1 | TRBV29-1 | NA
TGTGCCAGCAGTTACTGCGACAGGGGGCGAGAGACCCAGTACTTC | CASSYCDRGRETQYF | TRBJ2-5 | TRBD1 | TRBV6-6 | few
TGTGCCAGCAGGGACAGGGTGATCGGTGGCTACACCTTC | CASRDRVIGGYTF | TRBJ1-2 | TRBD1 | TRBV6-1 | NA
TGTGCCAGCAGCAACCGGGACAGCGAGAATCAGCCCCAGCATTTT | CASSNRDSENQPQHF | TRBJ1-5 | TRBD1 | TRBV5-4 | NA
TGTGCCAGCACCGAGGTCGGGGCCAACGTCCTGACTTTC | CASTEVGANVLTF | TRBJ2-6 | NA | TRBV7-2 | once
TGTGCCACCAGCACCGGGACTTCTGCAGATACGCAGTATTTT | CATSTGTSADTQYF | TRBJ2-3 | NA | TRBV15 | NA
TGCAGCGTTGTCGGACAGGTATCCTACGAGCAGTACTTC | CSVVGQVSYEQYF | TRBJ2-7 | TRBD1 | TRBV29-1 | NA
TGCAGCGTCAAGCCGCTAGCTTCCTACAATGAGCAGTTCTTC | CSVKPLASYNEQFF | TRBJ2-1 | NA | TRBV29-1 | NA
TGTGCCAGCAGCTTAGCGGGGGGGCTGGGCACAGATACGCAGTATTTT | CASSLAGGLGTDTQYF | TRBJ2-3 | NA | TRBV7-8 | NA
TGTGCCAGCAGCTTAGGAGGGGTTGGACAGGCCCTGTCGTGGGACACCATATATTTT | CASSLGGVGQALSWDTIYF | TRBJ1-3 | TRBD1 | TRBV7-9 | few
TGTGCCAGCAGCTTAGGGGGTTGGGGCGGGGATGAGCAGTTCTTC | CASSLGGWGGDEQFF | TRBJ2-1 | NA | TRBV11-1 | NA
TGTGCCACCAGCAGAGTCCCCCTAGCGGGAGAGACCTACGAGCAGTACTTC | CATSRVPLAGETYEQYF | TRBJ2-7 | TRBD2 | TRBV15 | NA
TGTGCCAGCTCACCACCGTCGGGAGGGCCTCCCTACGAGCAGTACTTC | CASSPPSGGPPYEQYF | TRBJ2-7 | TRBD2 | TRBV18 | NA
TGTGCCAGCAGCGTTCCGGGACTAGCGGGAGGAAGCTACGAGCAGTACTTC | CASSVPGLAGGSYEQYF | TRBJ2-7 | TRBD2 | TRBV5-6 | NA
TGTGCCAGCAGTGAAGTGCCACAGTTCTATGGCTACACCTTC | CASSEVPQFYGYTF | TRBJ1-2 | NA | TRBV6-1 | few
TGTGCCACCGGACTAGAAAGCACAGATACGCAGTATTTT | CATGLESTDTQYF | TRBJ2-3 | TRBD2 | TRBV2 | NA
TGTGCCACCCACGCCACGAACAGTGTGAACACTGAAGCTTTCTTT | CATHATNSVNTEAFF | TRBJ1-1 | NA | TRBV19 | NA
TGTGCCACCAGTGCAGAGCGGGAGACAACCTACGAGCAGTACTTC | CATSAERETTYEQYF | TRBJ2-7 | TRBD2 | TRBV15 | NA
TGTGCCAGCAGACATACTCAAGAACGGGGATCAAACACCATATATTTT | CASRHTQERGSNTIYF | TRBJ1-3 | NA | TRBV28 | NA
TGTGCCAGCACCCAGGGGCCACTCGAAGAGACCCAGTACTTC | CASTQGPLEETQYF | TRBJ2-5 | NA | TRBV28 | few
TGCGCCAGCAGCACCGCCTCAGGACAGGGAGGGGAAAAACTGTTTTTT | CASSTASGQGGEKLFF | TRBJ1-4 | TRBD1 | TRBV5-1 | NA
TGTGCCAGCAGACGCACAGGGGAAGAGACCCAGTACTTC | CASRRTGEETQYF | TRBJ2-5 | TRBD1 | TRBV5-6 | NA
TGCGCCAGCAGCCAAGGACAGGGGAGGAGGAAGGGGGGCTACACCTTC | CASSQGQGRRKGGYTF | TRBJ1-2 | TRBD1 | TRBV5-1 | NA
TGTGCCAGCAGCCCTCCGACTGCTAGCACCGGGGAGCTGTTTTTT | CASSPPTASTGELFF | TRBJ2-2 | NA | TRBV13 | NA
TGCGCCAGCAGCTTGGCCGATCTACGGGACTCCGGAAACACCATATATTTT | CASSLADLRDSGNTIYF | TRBJ1-3 | NA | TRBV5-1 | NA
TGTGCCAGCAGTAAGGACAGGGCTACCTACGAGCAGTACTTC | CASSKDRATYEQYF | TRBJ2-7 | TRBD1 | TRBV6-4 | NA
TGTGCCAGCAGCACGTACAGGGAATCGGGGGAGCTGTTTTTT | CASSTYRESGELFF | TRBJ2-2 | NA | TRBV7-9 | once
TGTGCCAGCAGCTTAGCAGCTGCGACTAGATGGGCCGGGGAGCTGTTTTTT | CASSLAAATRWAGELFF | TRBJ2-2 | NA | TRBV7-2 | NA
TGTGCCAGCAGCCCCAGTGGGGGGATAGACTACGAGCAGTACTTC | CASSPSGGIDYEQYF | TRBJ2-7 | NA | TRBV9 | NA
TGTGCCAGTAGTAACCTAGCGGGAGGGCGTAGCACCGGGGAGCTGTTTTTT | CASSNLAGGRSTGELFF | TRBJ2-2 | TRBD2 | TRBV19 | NA
TGTGCCAGCTCACCCCCGGGACAGTACTACGAGCAGTACTTC | CASSPPGQYYEQYF | TRBJ2-7 | TRBD1 | TRBV18 | once
TGTGCCAGCAGCGTTAACGAGTACAATGAGCAGTTCTTC | CASSVNEYNEQFF | TRBJ2-1 | NA | TRBV9 | NA
TGTGCCAGCAGCCAACCTCTTCGGACAGACTCTGGAAACACCATATATTTT | CASSQPLRTDSGNTIYF | TRBJ1-3 | NA | TRBV14 | NA
TGCGCCAGCAGGCCCCCGACAGGAGGATTAAACTATGGCTACACCTTC | CASRPPTGGLNYGYTF | TRBJ1-2 | NA | TRBV5-1 | NA
TGCAGTGCGCAGGGGCCCTGGCAGTATTTT | CSAQGPWQYF | TRBJ2-3 | NA | TRBV20-1 | NA
TGCGCCAGCAGCCTCCTACCCATCACAGGGGTCGGGGAGCTGTTTTTT | CASSLLPITGVGELFF | TRBJ2-2 | TRBD1 | TRBV4-3 | once
TGTGCCAGCAGCGCAACTAGCGGTGATCGGTACGAGCAGTACTTC | CASSATSGDRYEQYF | TRBJ2-7 | TRBD2 | TRBV9 | NA